The TCR beta chain under discussion was sequenced for a study of blood T cell repertoires in COVID-19. Study-wide background: PBMCs, B-cell-depleted T cells, or T cells were the source of the cDNA or gDNA that made up the material.

Ages ranged from about 18 to 89 years, with residence in under 25 US areas. Some clones are missing from TCRdb's copy, which holds only in-frame ones; the method was immunoSEQ multiplex PCR. The table shows 250,000 to 400,000 clones, with about 85% occurring only once. The ends lost 4 bases at V and 3 bases at J; junction bases unmatched: 9. Germline CDR1 and CDR2: MGHRA and YSYEKL. The CDR3 contains 15 residues. The receptor's source is a young woman who had been exposed to COVID-19. The chain joins TRBV4-1 to TRBJ2-7; TRBD1 matches 7 bases. The sample comprised PBMCs or T cells enriched from blood (not recorded which). Written as DNA, the CDR3 is TGCGCCAGCAGCCCCAGAGTCACAGGGGTCTACGAGCAGTACTTC. Protein: CASSPRVTGVYEQYF.